This TCR beta chain was observed in a study of T cells expressing NK-cell markers. Study as a whole: It was from sorted CD3+CD56+NKG2C+, CD3+CD56+NKG2C- and CD3+CD56-NKG2C+ T cells that TCR beta repertoires came. Findings and caveats of the study: Whether expanded NKG2C+ T cell clones were HCMV-specific remained unclear.

The CDR3 sequence is 11 residues long. Germline V gives CDR1 DFQATT, CDR2 SNEGSKA (reference sequence). About this clonotype itself: Its matching antigen is unknown.

The authors made TCR beta cDNA libraries by 5'RACE template switching. This switching added a universal primer site and UMIs. TCRdb re-called the 5' RACE reads, yielding one record per CDR3 amino acid sequence without DNA. The sample table sets out 400,000 to 500,000 distinct CDR3 sequences. The sequenced material came from blood T cells: a sorted CD56 or NKG2C T cell subset, CD4+ or CD8+ T cells, or bulk PBMC T cells (not recorded which). This clonotype originated in a woman between 18 and 69 years old in good health. This chain joins TRBV20-1 and TRBJ2-7; TCRdb proposes TRBD1, but this gene call is untestable without DNA. The chain's CDR3 is CSAKGQGAFSF.